This T cell receptor (beta chain) emerged from a study of blood T cell repertoires in COVID-19. As for the study in general: Acute-phase and convalescent COVID-19 samples originated in the United States, Italy and Spain.

The trim removed 4 bases at V and 5 bases at J, leaving 9 bases unmatched. This CDR3 has 16 residues. Looked up from germline, CDR1 is SGHTA and CDR2 is FQGTGA. In the original workflow: Cell counts per sample came from amplifying reference gene primers. Sequencing used immunoSEQ multiplex PCR; TCRdb keeps in-frame clones, though not all of them. D and trimming come from the DNA, and the V and J calls and clone size come from that table. The sample shows 200,000 to 250,000 clones, over 75% of them seen only once. Participants were aged roughly 18 to 90 years, lived in under 25 US areas, and enrolled virtually. Donors were grouped by their self-reported clinical history.

This clonotype was sampled from a woman younger than 30 in a cohort exposed to, infected with or recovered from COVID-19 (not recorded which). Sequenced input: PBMCs or T cells enriched from blood (not recorded which). The chain links TRBV7-3 to TRBJ2-5; TRBD2 matches 11 bases. CDR3 bases: TGTGCCAGCAGCTCCTTAGCGGGAGGGCCCAGGGAGACCCAGTACTTC. Amino acids: CASSSLAGGPRETQYF.